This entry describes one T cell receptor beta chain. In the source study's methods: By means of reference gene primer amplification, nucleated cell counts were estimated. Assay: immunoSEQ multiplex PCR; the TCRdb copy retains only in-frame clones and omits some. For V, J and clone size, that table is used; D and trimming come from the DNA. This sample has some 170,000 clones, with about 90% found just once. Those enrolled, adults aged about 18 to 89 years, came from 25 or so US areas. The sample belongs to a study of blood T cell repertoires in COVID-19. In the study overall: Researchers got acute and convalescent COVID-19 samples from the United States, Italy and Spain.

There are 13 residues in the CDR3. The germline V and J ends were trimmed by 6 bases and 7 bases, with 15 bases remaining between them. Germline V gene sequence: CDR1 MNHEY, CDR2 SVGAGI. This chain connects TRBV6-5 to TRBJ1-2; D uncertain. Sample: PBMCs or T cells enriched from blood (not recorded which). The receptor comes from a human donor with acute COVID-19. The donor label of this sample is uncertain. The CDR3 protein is CASRLTFEVGYTF. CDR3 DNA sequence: TGTGCCAGCAGGCTGACTTTCGAGGTTGGCTACACCTTC.